This TCR beta chain was captured by sequencing in a study of shared clonotypes between healthy human individuals. A word on this clone: Within the sample, other DNA sequences also encode this same CDR3.

V lost 4 bases, J lost 3 bases, and 2 bases stayed unmatched. Germline V gene sequence: CDR1 MNHEY, CDR2 SVGAGI. The CDR3 covers 13 residues. The naive CD8 subset, CD45RO-negative cells positively selected for CCR7, excluded terminally differentiated effector memory CD45RA+ cells. Every donor was a Caucasian adult from Nashville, Tennessee. Sequenced by immunoSEQ multiplex PCR; TCRdb stores in-frame clones only, minus some. The sample shows some 2 million clones, about 95% of them seen only once. The sample taken for sequencing was naive CD8+ T cells sorted from blood. The chain carries TRBV6-5 and TRBJ2-7, with 8 positions matching TRBD2. The sequence derives from a man in his late teens or twenties in good health. CDR3 protein: CASSSGTSYEQYF. The CDR3 nucleotides read TGTGCCAGCAGTTCCGGGACTAGCTACGAGCAGTACTTC.